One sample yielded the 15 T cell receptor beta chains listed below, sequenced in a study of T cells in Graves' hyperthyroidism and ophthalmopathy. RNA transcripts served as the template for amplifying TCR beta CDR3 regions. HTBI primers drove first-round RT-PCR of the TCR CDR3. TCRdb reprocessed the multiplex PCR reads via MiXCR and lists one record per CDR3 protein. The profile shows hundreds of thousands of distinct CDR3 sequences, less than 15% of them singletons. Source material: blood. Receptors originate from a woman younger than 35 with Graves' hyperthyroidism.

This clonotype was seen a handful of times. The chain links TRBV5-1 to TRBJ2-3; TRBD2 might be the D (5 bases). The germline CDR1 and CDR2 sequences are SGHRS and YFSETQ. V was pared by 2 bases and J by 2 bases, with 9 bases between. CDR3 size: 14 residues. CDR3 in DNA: TGCGCCAGCAGCTTAGGAGGATTCACAGATACGCAGTATTTT. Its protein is CASSLGGFTDTQYF.

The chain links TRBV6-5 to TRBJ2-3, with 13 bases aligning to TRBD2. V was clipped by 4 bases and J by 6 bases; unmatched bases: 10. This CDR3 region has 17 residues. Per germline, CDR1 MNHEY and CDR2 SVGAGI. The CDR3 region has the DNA TGTGCCAGCAGTTCTGGGGGGACTAGCGGGGCCATGGATACGCAGTATTTT. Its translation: CASSSGGTSGAMDTQYF.

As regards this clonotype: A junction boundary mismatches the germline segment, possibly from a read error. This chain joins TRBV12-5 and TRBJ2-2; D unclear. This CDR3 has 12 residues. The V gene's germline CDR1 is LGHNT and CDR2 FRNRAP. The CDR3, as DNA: TGTGCTAGTGGTTTGAACCCCGGGGAGCTGTTTTTT. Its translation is CASGLNPGELFF. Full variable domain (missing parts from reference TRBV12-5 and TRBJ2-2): DARVTQTPRHKVTEMGQEVTMRCQPILGHNTVFWYRQTMMQGLELLAYFRNRAPLDDSGMPKDRFSAEMPDATLATLKIQPSEPRDSAVYFCASGLNPGELFFGEGSRLTVL.

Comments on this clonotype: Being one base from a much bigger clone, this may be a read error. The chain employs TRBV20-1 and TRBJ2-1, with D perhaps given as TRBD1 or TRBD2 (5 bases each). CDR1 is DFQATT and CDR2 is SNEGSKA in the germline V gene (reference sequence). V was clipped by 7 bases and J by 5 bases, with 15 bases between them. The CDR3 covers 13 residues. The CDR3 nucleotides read TGCAGTGTGACAGAGGGCGCCAACAATGAGCAGTTCTTC. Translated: CSVTEGANNEQFF.

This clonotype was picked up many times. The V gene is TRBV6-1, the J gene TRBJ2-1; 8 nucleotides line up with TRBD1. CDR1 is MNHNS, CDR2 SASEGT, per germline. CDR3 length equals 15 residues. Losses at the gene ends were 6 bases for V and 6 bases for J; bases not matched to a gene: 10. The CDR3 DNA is TGTGCCAGCAGCTTAGACAGGGGCGAAACCAATGAGCAGTTCTTC. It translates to CASSLDRGETNEQFF.

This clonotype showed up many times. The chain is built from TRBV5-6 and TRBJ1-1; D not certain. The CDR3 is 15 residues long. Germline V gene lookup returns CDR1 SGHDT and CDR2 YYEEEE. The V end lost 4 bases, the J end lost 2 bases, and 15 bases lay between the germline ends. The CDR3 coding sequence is TGTGCCAGCAGCCCCTCCGGAGGCGGAAACACTGAAGCTTTCTTT. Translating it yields CASSPSGGGNTEAFF.

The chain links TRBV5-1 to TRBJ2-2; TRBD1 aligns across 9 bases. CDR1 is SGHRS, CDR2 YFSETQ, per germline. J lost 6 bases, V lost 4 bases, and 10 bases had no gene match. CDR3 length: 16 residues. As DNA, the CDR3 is TGCGCCAGCAGCCCCCGGACAGGGGTTGGTTCCGGGGAGCTGTTTTTT. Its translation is CASSPRTGVGSGELFF.

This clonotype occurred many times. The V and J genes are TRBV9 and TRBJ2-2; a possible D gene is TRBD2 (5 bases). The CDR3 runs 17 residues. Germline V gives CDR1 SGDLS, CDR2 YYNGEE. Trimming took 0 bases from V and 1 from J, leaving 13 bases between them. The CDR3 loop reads CASSVDLTGMNTGELFF. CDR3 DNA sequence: TGTGCCAGCAGCGTAGATTTAACGGGGATGAACACCGGGGAGCTGTTTTTT.

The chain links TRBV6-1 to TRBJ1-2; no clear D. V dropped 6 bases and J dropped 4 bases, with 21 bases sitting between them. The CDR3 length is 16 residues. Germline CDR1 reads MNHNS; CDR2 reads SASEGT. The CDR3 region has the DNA TGTGCCAGCAGGGTGGCTCGTCTACTACCTGGCTATGGCTACACCTTC. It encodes CASRVARLLPGYGYTF.

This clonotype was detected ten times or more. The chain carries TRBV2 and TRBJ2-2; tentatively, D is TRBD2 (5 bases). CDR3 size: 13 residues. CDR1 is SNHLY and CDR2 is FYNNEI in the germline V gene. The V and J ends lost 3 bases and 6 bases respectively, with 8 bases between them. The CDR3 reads CASSEDFPGELFF. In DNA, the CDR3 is TGTGCCAGCAGTGAGGACTTTCCCGGGGAGCTGTTTTTT.

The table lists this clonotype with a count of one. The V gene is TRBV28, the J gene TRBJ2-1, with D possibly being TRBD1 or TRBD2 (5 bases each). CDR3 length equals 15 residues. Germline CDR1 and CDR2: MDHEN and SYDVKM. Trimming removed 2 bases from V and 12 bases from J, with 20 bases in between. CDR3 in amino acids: CASSLGGARAHGQFF. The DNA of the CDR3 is TGTGCCAGCAGTTTAGGTGGGGCGCGGGCCCATGGGCAGTTCTTC.

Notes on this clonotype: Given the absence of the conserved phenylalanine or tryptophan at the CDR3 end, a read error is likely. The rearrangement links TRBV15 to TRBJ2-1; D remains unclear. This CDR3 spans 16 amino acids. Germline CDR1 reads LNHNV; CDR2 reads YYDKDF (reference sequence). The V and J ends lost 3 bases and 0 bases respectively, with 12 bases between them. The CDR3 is CATSSSDPGSYNEQFL. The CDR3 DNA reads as TGTGCCACCAGCAGCTCCGACCCGGGCTCCTACAATGAGCAGTTCCTC.

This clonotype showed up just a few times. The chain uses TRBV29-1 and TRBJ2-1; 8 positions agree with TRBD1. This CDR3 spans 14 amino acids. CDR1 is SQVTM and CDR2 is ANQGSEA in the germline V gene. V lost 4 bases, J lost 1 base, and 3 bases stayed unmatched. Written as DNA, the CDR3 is TGCAGCGTTGCAGGGGGCCCTTCCTACAATGAGCAGTTCTTC. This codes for CSVAGGPSYNEQFF.

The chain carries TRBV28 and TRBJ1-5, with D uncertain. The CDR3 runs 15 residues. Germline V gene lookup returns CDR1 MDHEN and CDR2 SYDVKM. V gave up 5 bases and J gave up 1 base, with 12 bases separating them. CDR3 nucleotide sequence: TGTGCCAGCAGTGGCGGGTATGGAAGCAATCAGCCCCAGCATTTT. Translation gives CASSGGYGSNQPQHF. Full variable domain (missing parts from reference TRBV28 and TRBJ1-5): DVKVTQSSRYLVKRTGEKVFLECVQDMDHENMFWYRQDPGLGLRLIYFSYDVKMKEKGDIPEGYSVSREKKERFSLILESASTNQTSMYLCASSGGYGSNQPQHFGDGTRLSIL.

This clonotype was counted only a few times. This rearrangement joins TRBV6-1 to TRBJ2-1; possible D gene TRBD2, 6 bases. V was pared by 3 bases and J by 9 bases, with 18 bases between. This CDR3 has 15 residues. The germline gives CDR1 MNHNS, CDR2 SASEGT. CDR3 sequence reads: CASSDSPGEGFEQFF. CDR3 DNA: TGTGCCAGCAGTGACTCCCCGGGAGAGGGATTTGAGCAGTTCTTC.